This section outlines one T cell receptor beta chain sequence together with its context. Use of 60 Vbeta and 13 Jbeta primers characterized the PCR. Assay used: immunoSEQ multiplex PCR; TCRdb lists only in-frame clones, some missing. The sample has roughly 120,000 clones; around 83% are singletons. The data stem from a study of cytomegalovirus exposure and HLA in healthy donors. Germline V gives CDR1 SGHNT, CDR2 YYREEE (reference sequence). Deletions cut 3 bases from V and 5 bases from J, with 14 bases between. The CDR3 totals 15 residues. V gene TRBV5-4 combines with J gene TRBJ2-2, with D possibly TRBD2 on 5 matching bases. Material for sequencing was PBMCs. This TCR was recovered from an older woman in good health and CMV-seropositive. CDR3 residues: CASSSGLPGTGELFF. In DNA form, the CDR3 reads TGTGCCAGCAGCTCCGGACTCCCGGGGACCGGGGAGCTGTTTTTT.